The 31 T cell receptor beta chains given below trace back to one sample, sequenced in a study of radiotherapy plus CTLA-4 blockade in lung cancer. The protocol was immunoSEQ multiplex PCR, while the TCRdb copy is restricted to in-frame clones and leaves out a portion. The sample contains 95,000 to 150,000 clones, around 90% of which appear only once. Here the sequenced sample was peripheral blood, taken from a patient treated with radiotherapy plus ipilimumab. These receptors were obtained from a human donor with non-small cell lung cancer that progressed on radiotherapy plus ipilimumab.

The chain couples TRBV5-1 to TRBJ2-2, with D hard to call. Germline assignment: CDR1 SGHRS and CDR2 YFSETQ. V dropped 0 bases and J dropped 2 bases, with 5 bases sitting between them. This CDR3 has 14 residues. CDR3 coding DNA: TGCGCCAGCAGCTTGGCGCCAAACACCGGGGAGCTGTTTTTT. Residues: CASSLAPNTGELFF.

The chain joins TRBV19 to TRBJ1-5, with no clear D. From germline, CDR1 is LNHDA and CDR2 SQIVND (reference sequence). V dropped 5 bases and J dropped 7 bases, with 15 bases sitting between them. The CDR3 spans 14 residues. CDR3 sequence: CASSPSGVWQPQHF. CDR3 in DNA: TGTGCCAGTAGTCCGAGCGGGGTTTGGCAGCCCCAGCATTTT.

In this sample, this clone turned up once. The gene calls are TRBV5-1 and TRBJ2-1, with 9 bases aligning to TRBD2. This CDR3 spans 14 amino acids. The V segment lost 2 bases and the J segment 10 bases; nucleotides outside the gene matches: 7. CDR1 is SGHRS, CDR2 YFSETQ, per germline. In DNA, the CDR3 is TGCGCCAGCAGCTTCGGCGGGAGGGCCGGGGAGCAGTTCTTC. This gives the protein CASSFGGRAGEQFF.

This clone was counted once. The chain recombines TRBV29-1 with TRBJ2-3; D possibly corresponds to TRBD1 (6 bases). CDR3 size: 14 residues. CDR1 is SQVTM, CDR2 ANQGSEA, per germline. V dropped 7 bases and J dropped 3 bases, with 17 bases sitting between them. The CDR3 DNA reads TGCAGCGCTGAGACAGGTTTGGGGACAGATACGCAGTATTTT. It codes for CSAETGLGTDTQYF.

V and J are TRBV6-5 and TRBJ2-1; 9 bases match TRBD2. Germline V CDR1 and CDR2: MNHEY, SVGAGI. V shed 0 bases and J 16 bases; nucleotides not matched to a gene: 7. There are 13 residues in the CDR3. This CDR3 is CASSYSGGRAYFF. The CDR3 coding sequence is TGTGCCAGCAGTTACTCGGGCGGGAGGGCCTATTTCTTC.

The chain recombines TRBV5-6 with TRBJ2-3; maybe TRBD1 (5 bases). Deletions cut 0 bases from V and 2 bases from J, with 10 bases between. The CDR3 runs to 15 residues. Germline V gene lookup returns CDR1 SGHDT and CDR2 YYEEEE. The CDR3 bases are TGTGCCAGCAGCTTGGTCACAGGTCCCACAGATACGCAGTATTTT. Its protein product is CASSLVTGPTDTQYF.

The rearrangement links TRBV7-9 to TRBJ2-2; TRBD1 or TRBD2 may be the D gene (7 bases each). V dropped 5 bases and J dropped 6 bases, with 16 bases sitting between them. CDR1 and CDR2 (germline): SEHNR, FQNEAQ (reference sequence). The CDR3 sequence is 15 residues long. The CDR3 region is CASSASRGRAGELFF. The CDR3 DNA sequence: TGTGCCAGCAGCGCATCCAGGGGGAGGGCCGGGGAGCTGTTTTTT.

The V gene is TRBV14, the J gene TRBJ2-3; 8 bases map to TRBD2. The CDR3 consists of 13 residues. The germline CDR1 and CDR2 sequences are SGHDN and FVKESK. With V trimmed by 4 bases and J by 10 bases, 7 bases remained unmatched. CDR3 protein: CASSLAGNLAQYF. The CDR3 coding sequence is TGTGCCAGCAGCCTAGCGGGAAATTTGGCGCAGTATTTT.

The rearrangement joins TRBV9 to TRBJ1-1; no clear D gene. V was clipped by 4 bases and J by 1 base, with 11 bases between them. Germline CDR1 is SGDLS and CDR2 is YYNGEE. This CDR3 is built from 14 residues. In DNA, the CDR3 is TGTGCCAGCAGCCCCGTCCCGGGGAACACTGAAGCTTTCTTT. Protein: CASSPVPGNTEAFF. The full variable domain, completed using reference TRBV9 and TRBJ1-1, is DSGVTQTPKHLITATGQRVTLRCSPRSGDLSVYWYQQSLDQGLQFLIQYYNGEERAKGNILERFSAQQFPDLHSELNLSSLELGDSALYFCASSPVPGNTEAFFGQGTRLTVV.

The rearrangement uses TRBV18 and TRBJ2-5; D not resolved. CDR3 length: 14 amino acids. The germline V gene encodes CDR1 KGHSH and CDR2 LQKENI. V was cut by 4 bases and J by 2 bases, with 11 bases left in between. The CDR3 protein is CASSLTATQETQYF. The DNA for the CDR3 is TGTGCCAGCTCACTAACGGCTACGCAAGAGACCCAGTACTTC.

The V and J genes are TRBV19 and TRBJ2-1; either TRBD1 or TRBD2 may fit D (5 bases each). CDR1 LNHDA and CDR2 SQIVND come from the germline V gene (reference sequence). This CDR3 has 14 residues. The ends were cut back, 5 bases at V and 7 bases at J, with 15 bases in the middle. CDR3 loop: CASSSGSYRNEQFF. The CDR3 DNA is TGTGCCAGTAGTTCAGGGAGCTATCGTAATGAGCAGTTCTTC.

The chain has TRBV18 and TRBJ2-5; D gene uncertain. The V gene lost 2 bases and the J gene lost 0 bases, with 7 bases spanning the gap. The CDR3 spans 14 residues. Germline V gene data show CDR1 as KGHSH and CDR2 as LQKENI. CDR3 sequence (DNA): TGTGCCAGCTCACCAGAGCAGTACCAAGAGACCCAGTACTTC. Translating it yields CASSPEQYQETQYF.

The V and J genes are TRBV4-2 and TRBJ2-3; D gene uncertain. CDR3 length equals 15 residues. Germline V gene lookup returns CDR1 LGHNA and CDR2 YNFKEQ. V was pared by 0 bases and J by 2 bases, with 9 bases between. The CDR3 is CASSQDRVHTDTQYF. The CDR3 region has the DNA TGTGCCAGCAGCCAAGATAGGGTACACACAGATACGCAGTATTTT.

The rearrangement uses TRBV27 and TRBJ2-3; 7 nucleotides align to TRBD2. The J segment lost 2 bases and the V segment lost 8 bases, leaving 7 bases of the junction unmatched. The CDR3 spans 14 residues. The germline V gene has CDR1 MNHEY and CDR2 SMNVEV (reference sequence). The CDR3 region is CASGVAGVTDTQYF. The CDR3 nucleotides read TGTGCCAGCGGGGTAGCGGGCGTCACAGATACGCAGTATTTT.

As to this clone: The CDR3 end shows no conserved phenylalanine or tryptophan, and so a read error is likely. This chain connects TRBV5-1 to TRBJ1-2, with 8 positions matching TRBD1. The CDR3 loop spans 15 amino acids. J lost 3 bases, V lost 0 bases, and 4 bases had no gene match. CDR1 is SGHRS, CDR2 YFSETQ, per germline. The CDR3 region is CASSLELDRDYGYTL. The CDR3 coding sequence is TGCGCCAGCAGCTTGGAACTGGACAGGGACTATGGCTACACCCTC.

This chain links TRBV9 with TRBJ1-3; 7 bases agree with TRBD1. CDR1 is SGDLS, CDR2 YYNGEE, per germline. The CDR3 has 16 amino acids. V trimming: 2 bases; J trimming: 0 bases; junction bases outside the gene matches: 5. CDR3 DNA sequence: TGTGCCAGCAGCGTGGGACAGATAAGCTCTGGAAACACCATATATTTT. Translated: CASSVGQISSGNTIYF. Filled out from reference TRBV9 and TRBJ1-3, the complete variable domain reads DSGVTQTPKHLITATGQRVTLRCSPRSGDLSVYWYQQSLDQGLQFLIQYYNGEERAKGNILERFSAQQFPDLHSELNLSSLELGDSALYFCASSVGQISSGNTIYFGEGSWLTVV.

This clone has just one count. The chain has TRBV6-5 and TRBJ2-7; D is undetermined. From germline, CDR1 is MNHEY and CDR2 SVGAGI. V was cut by 0 bases and J by 6 bases, with 12 bases left in between. There are 14 residues in the CDR3. This chain's CDR3 is CASSYSGRQAEQYF. The CDR3 DNA reads TGTGCCAGCAGTTACTCAGGGCGGCAGGCCGAGCAGTACTTC.

Concerning this clone: Likely a read error: the CDR3 ends without its conserved phenylalanine or tryptophan. It is unclear where the CDR3 begins or ends on the DNA, so no DNA is shown, and the CDR3 is as TCRdb lists it. J is TRBJ2-7 and V is TRBV12-1; TRBD1 was called by the table and not checked on the DNA. TRBV12-1 is tagged as a pseudogene. 17 amino acids form the CDR3, both terminal residues included. CDR3 in amino acids: CASSFRLTGGAPYAPLI.

This chain uses TRBV6-1 with TRBJ1-1; D might be TRBD1 (6 bases). The V end was cut by 6 bases, the J end by 4 bases, with 9 bases between. Germline lookup yields CDR1 MNHNS and CDR2 SASEGT. CDR3 length: 12 residues. CDR3: CASSLTGTEAFF. The CDR3 nucleotides are TGTGCCAGCAGCCTGACAGGCACTGAAGCTTTCTTT.

The chain has TRBV5-1 and TRBJ1-1, with D possibly TRBD1 on 5 matching bases. V was cut by 0 bases and J by 1 base, with 7 bases left in between. The germline V gene encodes CDR1 SGHRS and CDR2 YFSETQ. The CDR3 extends over 14 amino acids. The CDR3 region has the DNA TGCGCCAGCAGCTTGGAAGGGGAGAACACTGAAGCTTTCTTT. Its translation: CASSLEGENTEAFF.

Only one count was recorded for this clone. The V gene is TRBV5-4, the J gene TRBJ2-1; D is possibly TRBD2 (5 bases). Trimming took 4 bases from V and 7 from J, leaving 18 bases between them. Germline V gene sequence: CDR1 SGHNT, CDR2 YYREEE (reference sequence). The CDR3 covers 15 residues. The CDR3 protein is CASSPPGPRRNEQFF. CDR3 DNA sequence: TGTGCCAGCAGCCCGCCGGGTCCCCGGAGGAATGAGCAGTTCTTC.

The V gene is TRBV2, the J gene TRBJ1-2; 11 nucleotides agree with TRBD1. The germline V gene has CDR1 SNHLY and CDR2 FYNNEI. Losses at the gene ends were 6 bases for V and 5 bases for J; bases not matched to a gene: 11. This CDR3 spans 16 amino acids. DNA of the CDR3: TGTGCCAGCAGGGGTGGGACAGGGGGAAAGTCATATGGCTACACCTTC. Translating it yields CASRGGTGGKSYGYTF.

The rearrangement joins TRBV2 to TRBJ1-2, with D hard to call. The CDR3 extends over 12 amino acids. Per germline, CDR1 SNHLY and CDR2 FYNNEI. V was cut by 8 bases and J by 2 bases, with 9 bases left in between. DNA of the CDR3: TGTGCCAGCTCTACAGTGAACTATGGCTACACCTTC. Its protein is CASSTVNYGYTF.

The chain couples TRBV6-5 to TRBJ2-7; D remains ambiguous. This CDR3 is 13 amino acids long. Germline lookup yields CDR1 MNHEY and CDR2 SVGAGI. The ends were cut back, 5 bases at V and 2 bases at J, with 10 bases in the middle. CDR3 residues: CASSPGPPYEQYF. CDR3 in DNA: TGTGCCAGCAGTCCCGGGCCGCCCTACGAGCAGTACTTC.

The chain has TRBV6-1 and TRBJ1-2; D gene uncertain. Germline CDR1 and CDR2: MNHNS and SASEGT. The CDR3 has 13 amino acids. Trimming cost V 6 bases and J 4 bases, with 12 bases left between them. CDR3 residues: CASSTRWGYGYTF. CDR3 sequence (DNA): TGTGCCAGCAGCACTCGGTGGGGCTATGGCTACACCTTC.

The rearrangement uses TRBV6-6 and TRBJ1-2; D remains unclear. Germline assignment: CDR1 MNHNY and CDR2 SVGAGI (reference sequence). The CDR3 sequence is 14 residues long. V was cut by 2 bases and J by 7 bases, with 14 bases left in between. CDR3 loop: CASSYQAQSGGYTF. The CDR3 DNA reads as TGTGCCAGCAGTTACCAGGCCCAAAGCGGTGGCTACACCTTC.

The chain joins TRBV5-1 to TRBJ2-3; D is unresolved. CDR1 and CDR2 from the germline V gene are SGHRS and YFSETQ. Trimming took off 1 base at V and 2 bases at J, with 14 bases between the two ends. CDR3 size: 16 residues. Here the CDR3 reads CASSLLGSVHTDTQYF. DNA of the CDR3: TGCGCCAGCAGCTTGCTCGGGTCGGTCCACACAGATACGCAGTATTTT.

The chain carries TRBV11-3 and TRBJ1-1; no firm D call. V lost 5 bases, J lost 5 bases, and 18 bases lay in between. The CDR3 extends over 15 amino acids. The germline V gene has CDR1 SGHNT and CDR2 YENEEA. The chain's CDR3 is CASSPSQWGRTEAFF. The CDR3 DNA reads TGTGCCAGCAGCCCGAGCCAGTGGGGTAGAACTGAAGCTTTCTTT.

This chain connects TRBV5-4 to TRBJ2-2, with 10 positions matching TRBD2. The CDR3 runs to 15 residues. Unmatched junction bases numbered 4, after V lost 4 bases and J lost 4 bases. Germline CDR1 is SGHNT and CDR2 is YYREEE (reference sequence). The CDR3 DNA follows: TGTGCCAGCAGCCGCAGCGGGAGGGGCACCGGGGAGCTGTTTTTT. The encoded protein is CASSRSGRGTGELFF.

The chain joins TRBV4-1 to TRBJ1-4; D is uncertain. The germline V and J ends were trimmed by 0 bases and 12 bases, with 8 bases remaining between them. The germline V gene has CDR1 MGHRA and CDR2 YSYEKL. There are 12 residues in the CDR3. CDR3 sequence: CASSQDHLELFF. CDR3 DNA: TGCGCCAGCAGCCAAGATCATTTGGAACTGTTTTTT.

V is TRBV6-5 and J is TRBJ2-7; 10 bases are shared with TRBD1. The V segment lost 6 bases and the J segment 6 bases; nucleotides outside the gene matches: 8. The CDR3 covers 14 residues. CDR1 and CDR2 (germline): MNHEY, SVGAGI. DNA for the CDR3: TGTGCCAGCAGGGCCGGGACAGGGGACATCGAGCAGTACTTC. Translated: CASRAGTGDIEQYF.